This T cell receptor (beta chain) is from a study of shared clonotypes between healthy human individuals. Study at large: CD4 naive and memory got three plates each, CD8 naive two, CD8 memory one.

The trim removed 5 bases at V and 0 bases at J, leaving 6 bases unmatched. The CDR3 consists of 15 residues. Germline V gene data show CDR1 as SGHVS and CDR2 as FQNEAQ. Genomic DNA of every subset was divided equally among multiple immunoSEQ plates. The assay was immunoSEQ multiplex PCR, and TCRdb's table has in-frame clones only and misses some. Among around 2.1 million clones listed, around 93% were seen once. Naive CD8 cells lacked CD45RO, underwent positive selection for CCR7 and left out terminally differentiated effector memory CD45RA+ cells. The chain joins TRBV7-8 to TRBJ2-5; 7 bases agree with TRBD1. Sequencing was performed on naive CD8+ T cells from PBMCs. This receptor was identified in a man aged 18-30 years in good health. Some clones in this sample may be carry-over from other donors' samples. The CDR3 reads CASSPWTGDQETQYF. The CDR3 DNA sequence: TGTGCCAGCAGCCCATGGACAGGTGACCAAGAGACCCAGTACTTC. The whole variable domain, filled in from reference TRBV7-8 and TRBJ2-5, reads GAGVSQSPRYKVAKRGQDVALRCDPISGHVSLFWYQQALGQGPEFLTYFQNEAQLDKSGLPSDRFFAERPEGSVSTLKIQRTQQEDSAVYLCASSPWTGDQETQYFGPGTRLLVL.